The T cell receptor beta chain described here comes from a study of shared clonotypes between healthy human individuals. On the study more broadly: Each donor had three CD4 naive, three CD4 memory, two CD8 naive and one CD8 memory plate.

The naive CD8 fraction comprised CD45RO-negative cells positively selected for CCR7 and excluded terminally differentiated effector memory CD45RA+ cells. V lost 5 bases to trimming and J lost 8 bases; unmatched junction nucleotides: 9. Germline V CDR1 and CDR2: LNHNV, YYDKDF (reference sequence). This CDR3 has 14 amino acids. Tens of thousands of T cell genomes (around 0.2 ug DNA) went into each sorted-subset replicate. Authors' methods: As immunoSEQ supplied junction-only sequences (without quality scores), filtering differed. The table came from immunoSEQ multiplex PCR; TCRdb's copy has only in-frame clones and leaves some out. The V and J calls and clone size are taken from that table; D and trimming were inferred from the DNA. The sample lists about 2 million clones; about 94% were seen once.

Sequenced sample: naive CD8+ T cells sorted from blood. This receptor was identified in a man aged 18-30 years in good health. The genes are TRBV15 and TRBJ2-1; 7 nucleotides align to TRBD2. The CDR3, as DNA: TGTGCCACCAGCCCCGACACTAGCGCTTATGAGCAGTTCTTC. This translates into CATSPDTSAYEQFF.